This note documents a single TCR beta chain sequence. CDR1 is MNHEY, CDR2 SVGEGT, per germline. The CDR3 sequence is 16 residues long. Trimming cost V 4 bases and J 7 bases; bases outside gene matches: 10. These data are taken from a study of blood T cell repertoires in COVID-19. Across the study: PBMCs, B-cell-depleted T cells, or T cells provided the cDNA or gDNA that made up the material.

Some clones are missing from TCRdb's copy, which holds only in-frame ones; the method was immunoSEQ multiplex PCR. The sample lists about 160,000 clones, around 82% seen once, with roughly a tenth in the top ten. The J gene is TRBJ2-2, the V gene TRBV6-2 or TRBV6-3; the match to TRBD2 covers 9 bases. The sample taken for sequencing was peripheral blood. The sequence derives from a woman older than 75 with active or convalescent COVID-19. DNA for the CDR3: TGTGCCAGCAGTTCACCAGCGGGAGGTATATTCGGGGAGCTGTTTTTT. Protein sequence: CASSSPAGGIFGELFF.